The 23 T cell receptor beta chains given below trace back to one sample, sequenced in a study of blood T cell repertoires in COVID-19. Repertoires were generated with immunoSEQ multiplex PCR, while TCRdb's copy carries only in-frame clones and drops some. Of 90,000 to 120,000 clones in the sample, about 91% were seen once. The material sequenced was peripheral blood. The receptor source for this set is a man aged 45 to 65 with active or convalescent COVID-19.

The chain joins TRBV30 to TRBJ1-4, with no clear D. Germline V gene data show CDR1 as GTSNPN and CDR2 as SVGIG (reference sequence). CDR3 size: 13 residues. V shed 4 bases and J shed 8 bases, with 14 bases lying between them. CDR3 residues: CAWTTSNTEKLFF. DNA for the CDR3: TGTGCCTGGACCACCTCCAACACCGAAAAACTGTTTTTT.

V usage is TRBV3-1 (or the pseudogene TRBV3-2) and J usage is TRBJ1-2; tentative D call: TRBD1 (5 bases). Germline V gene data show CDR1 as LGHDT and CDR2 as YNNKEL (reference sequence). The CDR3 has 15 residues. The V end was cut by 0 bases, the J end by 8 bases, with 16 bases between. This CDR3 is CASSQDQEGRRGYTF. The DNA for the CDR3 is TGTGCCAGCAGCCAAGATCAGGAGGGGCGCAGGGGCTACACCTTC.

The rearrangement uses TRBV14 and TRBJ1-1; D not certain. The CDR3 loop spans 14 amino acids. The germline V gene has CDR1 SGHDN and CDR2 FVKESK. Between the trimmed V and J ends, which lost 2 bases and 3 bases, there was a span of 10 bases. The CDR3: CASSQLIYYTEAFF. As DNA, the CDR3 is TGTGCCAGCAGCCAACTCATTTACTACACTGAAGCTTTCTTT.

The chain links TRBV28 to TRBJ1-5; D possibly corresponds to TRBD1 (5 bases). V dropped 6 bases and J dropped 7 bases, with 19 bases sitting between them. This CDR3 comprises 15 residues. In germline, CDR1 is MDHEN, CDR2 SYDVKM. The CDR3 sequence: CASSSPSREVQPQHF. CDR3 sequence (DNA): TGTGCCAGCAGCTCCCCCTCCAGGGAGGTCCAGCCCCAGCATTTT.

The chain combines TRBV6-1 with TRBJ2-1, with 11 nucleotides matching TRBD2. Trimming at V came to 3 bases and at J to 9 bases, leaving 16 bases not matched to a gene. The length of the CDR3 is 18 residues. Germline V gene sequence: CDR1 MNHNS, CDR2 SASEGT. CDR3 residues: CASSDLLAGVAGASEQFF. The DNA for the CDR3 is TGTGCCAGCAGTGACTTACTAGCGGGAGTAGCGGGAGCCAGTGAGCAGTTCTTC.

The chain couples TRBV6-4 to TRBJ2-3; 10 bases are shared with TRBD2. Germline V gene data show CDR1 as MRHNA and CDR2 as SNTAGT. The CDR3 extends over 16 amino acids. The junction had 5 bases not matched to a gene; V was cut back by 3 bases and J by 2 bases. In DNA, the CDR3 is TGTGCCAGCAGTGAATTAGCGGGAGGCTCCACAGATACGCAGTATTTT. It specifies CASSELAGGSTDTQYF.

CDR3 DNA sequence: TGTGCCAGCAGGGGGGCAGAGATGTACGAGCAGTACTTC. This translates into CASRGAEMYEQYF. The chain combines TRBV5-4 with TRBJ2-7; D possibly corresponds to TRBD1 (6 bases). Germline values: CDR1 SGHNT, CDR2 YYREEE (reference sequence). V was trimmed by 5 bases and J by 4 bases, leaving 13 bases between them. The CDR3 loop spans 13 amino acids.

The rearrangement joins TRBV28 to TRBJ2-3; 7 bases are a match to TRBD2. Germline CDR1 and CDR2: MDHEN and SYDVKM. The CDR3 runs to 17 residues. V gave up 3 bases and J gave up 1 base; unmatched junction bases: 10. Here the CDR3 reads CASSFWGGGDGTDTQYF. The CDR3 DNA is TGTGCCAGCAGTTTCTGGGGCGGGGGAGATGGCACAGATACGCAGTATTTT. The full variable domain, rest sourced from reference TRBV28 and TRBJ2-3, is DVKVTQSSRYLVKRTGEKVFLECVQDMDHENMFWYRQDPGLGLRLIYFSYDVKMKEKGDIPEGYSVSREKKERFSLILESASTNQTSMYLCASSFWGGGDGTDTQYFGPGTRLTVL.

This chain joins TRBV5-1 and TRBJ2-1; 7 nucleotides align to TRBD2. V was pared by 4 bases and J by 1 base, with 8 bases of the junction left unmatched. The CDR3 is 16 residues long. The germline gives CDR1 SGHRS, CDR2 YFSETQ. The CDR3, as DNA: TGCGCCAGCAGCATCGCTAGCGGCCTGTCCTACAATGAGCAGTTCTTC. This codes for CASSIASGLSYNEQFF.

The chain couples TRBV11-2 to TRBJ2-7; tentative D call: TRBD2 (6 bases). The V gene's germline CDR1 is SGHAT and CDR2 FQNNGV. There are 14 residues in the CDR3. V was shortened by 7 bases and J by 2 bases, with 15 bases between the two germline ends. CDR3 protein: CASITTRAPYEQYF. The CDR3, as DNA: TGTGCCAGCATCACGACTAGGGCACCCTACGAGCAGTACTTC.

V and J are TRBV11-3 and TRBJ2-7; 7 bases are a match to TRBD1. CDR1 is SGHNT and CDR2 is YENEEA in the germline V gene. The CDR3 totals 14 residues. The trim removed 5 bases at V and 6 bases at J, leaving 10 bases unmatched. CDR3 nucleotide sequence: TGTGCCAGCAGCCCCAGACCGACAGGGAGCGAGCAGTACTTC. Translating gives CASSPRPTGSEQYF.

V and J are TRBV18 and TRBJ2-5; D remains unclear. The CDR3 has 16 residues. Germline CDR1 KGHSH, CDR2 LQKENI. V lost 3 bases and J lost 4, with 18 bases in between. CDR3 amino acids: CASSPYRARGRETQYF. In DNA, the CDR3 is TGTGCCAGCTCACCCTACCGCGCTAGAGGCCGAGAGACCCAGTACTTC.

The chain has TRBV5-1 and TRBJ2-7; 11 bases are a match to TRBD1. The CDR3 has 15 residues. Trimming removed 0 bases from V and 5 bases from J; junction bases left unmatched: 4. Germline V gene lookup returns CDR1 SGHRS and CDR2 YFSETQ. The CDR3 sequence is CASSLAGQGAHEQYF. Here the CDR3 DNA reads TGCGCCAGCAGCTTGGCTGGACAGGGGGCGCACGAGCAGTACTTC.

CDR3 sequence reads: CASSPAPYRRRSYNEQFF. As DNA, the CDR3 is TGTGCCAGCAGTCCCGCCCCATACCGCCGTCGGTCCTACAATGAGCAGTTCTTC. The V and J genes are TRBV7-2 and TRBJ2-1, with unresolved D. From germline, CDR1 is SGHTA and CDR2 FQGNSA. Trimming stripped 6 bases from V and 1 base from J, with 22 bases between. CDR3 length equals 18 residues. The variable domain in full, completed from reference TRBV7-2 and TRBJ2-1, reads GAGVSQSPSNKVTEKGKDVELRCDPISGHTALYWYRQSLGQGLEFLIYFQGNSAPDKSGLPSDRFSAERTGGSVSTLTIQRTQQEDSAVYLCASSPAPYRRRSYNEQFFGPGTRLTVL.

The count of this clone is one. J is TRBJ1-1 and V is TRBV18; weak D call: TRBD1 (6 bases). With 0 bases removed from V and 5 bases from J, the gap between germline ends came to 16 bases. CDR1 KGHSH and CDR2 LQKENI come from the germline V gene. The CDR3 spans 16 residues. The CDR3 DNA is TGTGCCAGCTCACCACCGGGGGGCTGGGGGGGTACTGAAGCTTTCTTT. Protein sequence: CASSPPGGWGGTEAFF.

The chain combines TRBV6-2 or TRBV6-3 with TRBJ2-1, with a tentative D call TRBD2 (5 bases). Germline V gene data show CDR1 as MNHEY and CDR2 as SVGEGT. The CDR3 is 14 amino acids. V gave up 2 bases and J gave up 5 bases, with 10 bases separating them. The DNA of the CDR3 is TGTGCCAGCAGTTACGTGGCTAGCCACAATGAGCAGTTCTTC. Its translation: CASSYVASHNEQFF.

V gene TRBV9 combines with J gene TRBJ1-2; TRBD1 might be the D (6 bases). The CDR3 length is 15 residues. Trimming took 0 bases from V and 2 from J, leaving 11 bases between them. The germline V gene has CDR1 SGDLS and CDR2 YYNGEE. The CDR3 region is CASSVDPDSNYGYTF. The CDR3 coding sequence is TGTGCCAGCAGCGTAGATCCGGACAGCAACTATGGCTACACCTTC. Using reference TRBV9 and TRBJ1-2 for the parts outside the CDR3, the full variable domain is DSGVTQTPKHLITATGQRVTLRCSPRSGDLSVYWYQQSLDQGLQFLIQYYNGEERAKGNILERFSAQQFPDLHSELNLSSLELGDSALYFCASSVDPDSNYGYTFGSGTRLTVV.

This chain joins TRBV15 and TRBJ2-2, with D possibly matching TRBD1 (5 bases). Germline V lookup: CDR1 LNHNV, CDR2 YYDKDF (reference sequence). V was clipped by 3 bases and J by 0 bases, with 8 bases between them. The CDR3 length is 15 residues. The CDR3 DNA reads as TGTGCCACCAGCAGGGACAAGCCGAACACCGGGGAGCTGTTTTTT. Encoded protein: CATSRDKPNTGELFF.

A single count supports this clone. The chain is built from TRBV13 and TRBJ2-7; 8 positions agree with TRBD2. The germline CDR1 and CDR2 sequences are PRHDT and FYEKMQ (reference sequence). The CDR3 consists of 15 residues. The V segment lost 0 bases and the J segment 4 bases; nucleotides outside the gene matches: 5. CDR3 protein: CASSLGPSSGYEQYF. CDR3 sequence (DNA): TGTGCCAGCAGCTTAGGCCCTTCTAGCGGGTACGAGCAGTACTTC.

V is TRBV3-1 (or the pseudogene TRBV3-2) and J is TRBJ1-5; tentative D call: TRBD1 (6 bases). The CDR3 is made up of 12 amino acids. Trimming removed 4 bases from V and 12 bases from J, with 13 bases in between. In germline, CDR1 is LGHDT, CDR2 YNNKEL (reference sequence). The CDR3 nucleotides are TGTGCCAGCAGCCTCTGGGGGCAGGGCCAGCATTTT. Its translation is CASSLWGQGQHF.

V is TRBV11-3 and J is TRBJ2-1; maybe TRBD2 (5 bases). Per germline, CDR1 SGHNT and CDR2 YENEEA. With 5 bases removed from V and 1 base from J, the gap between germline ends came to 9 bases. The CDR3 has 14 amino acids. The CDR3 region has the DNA TGTGCCAGCAGCGGGAGCTCATCCTACAATGAGCAGTTCTTC. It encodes CASSGSSSYNEQFF. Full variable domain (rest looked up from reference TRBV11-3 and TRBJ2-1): EAGVVQSPRYKIIEKKQPVAFWCNPISGHNTLYWYLQNLGQGPELLIRYENEEAVDDSQLPKDRFSAERLKGVDSTLKIQPAELGDSAVYLCASSGSSSYNEQFFGPGTRLTVL.

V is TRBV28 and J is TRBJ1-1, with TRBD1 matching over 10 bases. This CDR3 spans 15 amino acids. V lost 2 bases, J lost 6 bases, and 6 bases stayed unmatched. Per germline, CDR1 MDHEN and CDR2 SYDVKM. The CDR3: CASSLSGTGAAEAFF. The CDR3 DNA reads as TGTGCCAGCAGTTTAAGTGGGACAGGGGCCGCTGAAGCTTTCTTT.

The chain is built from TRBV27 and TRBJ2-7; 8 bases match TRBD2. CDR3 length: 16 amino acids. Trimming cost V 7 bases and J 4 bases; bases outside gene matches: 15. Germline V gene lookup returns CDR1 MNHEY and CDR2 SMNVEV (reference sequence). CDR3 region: CASTSFLREGGYEQYF. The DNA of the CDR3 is TGTGCCAGCACCTCCTTCCTACGGGAGGGGGGTTACGAGCAGTACTTC.